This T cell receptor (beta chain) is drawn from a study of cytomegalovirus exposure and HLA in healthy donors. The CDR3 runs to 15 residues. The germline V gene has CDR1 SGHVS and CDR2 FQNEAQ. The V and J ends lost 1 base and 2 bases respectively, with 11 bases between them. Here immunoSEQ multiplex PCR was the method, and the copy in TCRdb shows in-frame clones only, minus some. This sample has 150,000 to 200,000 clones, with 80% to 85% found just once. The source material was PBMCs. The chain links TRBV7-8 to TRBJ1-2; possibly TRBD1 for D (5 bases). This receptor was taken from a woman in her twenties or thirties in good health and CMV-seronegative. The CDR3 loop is CASSLERGPNYGYTF. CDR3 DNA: TGTGCCAGCAGCTTAGAGCGGGGCCCCAACTATGGCTACACCTTC. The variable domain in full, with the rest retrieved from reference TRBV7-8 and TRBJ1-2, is GAGVSQSPRYKVAKRGQDVALRCDPISGHVSLFWYQQALGQGPEFLTYFQNEAQLDKSGLPSDRFFAERPEGSVSTLKIQRTQQEDSAVYLCASSLERGPNYGYTFGSGTRLTVV.